Listed below are T cell receptor beta chains from one sample, sequenced in a study of early T cells in non-severe SARS-CoV-2 infection. MiXCR, run by TCRdb on the 5' RACE reads, gives a single entry per CDR3 protein. The sample gives approximately 29,000 distinct CDR3 sequences, about 6% of which show up once; approximately 30% is in the top ten. Sequenced here: whole blood, sampled at baseline. The receptors shown here come from an adult who was a healthcare worker with PCR-confirmed SARS-CoV-2 infection or an uninfected control (not recorded which). Both conserved end residues are part of each CDR3. The D gene is left open where the match is weak. Rows may omit the clone size; those that give it use once, few, many or a size class.

v_gene: TRBV20-1
abundance: many
d_gene: TRBD2
j_gene: TRBJ2-7
CDR3nt: TGCAGTGCTAGTGGCGGGAGGAGCTCCTACGAGCAGTACTTC
CDR3aa: CSASGGRSSYEQYF

v_gene: TRBV7-2
abundance: few
d_gene: NA
j_gene: TRBJ2-7
CDR3nt: TGTGCCAGCAGCGTTTGGGGAAGCGCCTCCTACGAGCAGTACTTC
CDR3aa: CASSVWGSASYEQYF

v_gene: TRBV20-1
abundance: many
d_gene: NA
j_gene: TRBJ1-2
CDR3nt: TGCAGTGCCCTACAGGGAAACAAGGCCTATGGCTACACCTTC
CDR3aa: CSALQGNKAYGYTF

v_gene: TRBV6-2/TRBV6-3
abundance: few
d_gene: TRBD1
j_gene: TRBJ1-2
CDR3nt: TGTGCCAGCAGTTACCCGCAAGGACAGGGATATGGCTACACCTTC
CDR3aa: CASSYPQGQGYGYTF

v_gene: TRBV7-2
abundance: many
d_gene: NA
j_gene: TRBJ2-3
CDR3nt: TGTGCCAGCTCCCTAGTGGGCGGGCGAGATACGCAGTATTTT
CDR3aa: CASSLVGGRDTQYF

v_gene: TRBV24-1
abundance: many
d_gene: TRBD2
j_gene: TRBJ2-1
CDR3nt: TGTGCCACCAGTGATTTGGGACTAGCGGGAGACAATGAGCAGTTCTTC
CDR3aa: CATSDLGLAGDNEQFF

v_gene: TRBV3-1
abundance: NA
d_gene: NA
j_gene: TRBJ1-1
CDR3nt: TGTGCCAGCAGCCAAGACAGGGTGAGGACTGAAGCTTTCTTT
CDR3aa: CASSQDRVRTEAFF

v_gene: TRBV28
abundance: many
d_gene: NA
j_gene: TRBJ2-7
CDR3nt: TGTGCCAGCAGGTCCGGCTCAGGCCGAGCGTACGAGCAGTACTTC
CDR3aa: CASRSGSGRAYEQYF

v_gene: TRBV7-9
abundance: many
d_gene: TRBD2
j_gene: TRBJ2-5
CDR3nt: TGTGCCAGCCGACTAGCGGGGCAAGAGACCCAGTACTTC
CDR3aa: CASRLAGQETQYF

v_gene: TRBV20-1
abundance: NA
d_gene: NA
j_gene: TRBJ1-1
CDR3nt: TGCAGTGCTAGAGGGGCTTTGGGCCTGAACACTGAAGCTTTCTTT
CDR3aa: CSARGALGLNTEAFF

v_gene: TRBV12-3/TRBV12-4
abundance: many
d_gene: NA
j_gene: TRBJ2-2
CDR3nt: TGTGCCAGCAGTTTACTCATGAACGGGGAGCTGTTTTTT
CDR3aa: CASSLLMNGELFF

v_gene: TRBV6-4
abundance: NA
d_gene: NA
j_gene: TRBJ1-1
CDR3nt: TGTGCCAGGGGGGTCTGGAACACTGAAGCTTTCTTT
CDR3aa: CARGVWNTEAFF

v_gene: TRBV7-9
abundance: many
d_gene: TRBD1
j_gene: TRBJ1-2
CDR3nt: TGTGCCAGCAGCTTAGAGGGGACAGGTGGATCGGCCTATGGCTACACCTTC
CDR3aa: CASSLEGTGGSAYGYTF

v_gene: TRBV3-1
abundance: many
d_gene: TRBD2
j_gene: TRBJ2-1
CDR3nt: TGTGCCAGCAGCCAGGCGGGACTAGCGGGCGCCTACAATGAGCAGTTCTTC
CDR3aa: CASSQAGLAGAYNEQFF

v_gene: TRBV7-3
abundance: few
d_gene: NA
j_gene: TRBJ2-3
CDR3nt: TGTGCCAGCAGCCCGCGGTCTTCTGCAGATACGCAGTATTTT
CDR3aa: CASSPRSSADTQYF

v_gene: TRBV20-1
abundance: many
d_gene: NA
j_gene: TRBJ2-3
CDR3nt: TGCAGTGCTAGACCTCCTAGCACAGATACGCAGTATTTT
CDR3aa: CSARPPSTDTQYF

v_gene: TRBV7-9
abundance: many
d_gene: TRBD2
j_gene: TRBJ2-7
CDR3nt: TGTGCCAGCAGTCCTAGTCCTAGCGGGAGCTACGGGCAGTACTTC
CDR3aa: CASSPSPSGSYGQYF

v_gene: TRBV28
abundance: many
d_gene: NA
j_gene: TRBJ2-5
CDR3nt: TGTGCCAGCAGTTTGCAGGGGTTACAGACCCAGTACTTC
CDR3aa: CASSLQGLQTQYF

v_gene: TRBV12-3/TRBV12-4
abundance: many
d_gene: NA
j_gene: TRBJ2-5
CDR3nt: TGTGCCAGCAGTCCGGGAGAGACCCAGTACTTC
CDR3aa: CASSPGETQYF

v_gene: TRBV12-3/TRBV12-4
abundance: many
d_gene: NA
j_gene: TRBJ1-3
CDR3nt: TGTGCCAGCAGTTTAGCAGGGTTCGGCGGAAACACCATATATTTT
CDR3aa: CASSLAGFGGNTIYF

v_gene: TRBV12-3/TRBV12-4
abundance: many
d_gene: NA
j_gene: TRBJ2-5
CDR3nt: TGTGCCAGCGGACTCCAAGAGACCCAGTACTTC
CDR3aa: CASGLQETQYF

v_gene: TRBV28
abundance: many
d_gene: TRBD1
j_gene: TRBJ1-2
CDR3nt: TGTGCCAGCGGCACCTGGACAGGCAACTATGGCTACACCTTC
CDR3aa: CASGTWTGNYGYTF

v_gene: TRBV7-2
abundance: many
d_gene: TRBD2
j_gene: TRBJ2-3
CDR3nt: TGTGCCAGCAGTTTAATAGCGGGGGCCGGAGATACGCAGTATTTT
CDR3aa: CASSLIAGAGDTQYF

v_gene: TRBV19
abundance: NA
d_gene: TRBD1
j_gene: TRBJ2-7
CDR3nt: TGTGCCAGTAGCCCCTTAGTGACACCGGGACAGGGCTACGAGCAGTACTTC
CDR3aa: CASSPLVTPGQGYEQYF

v_gene: TRBV7-8
abundance: many
d_gene: NA
j_gene: TRBJ2-7
CDR3nt: TGTGCCAGCAGCTTAGCGTCAGGGGTTGTACTGCAGCAGTACTTC
CDR3aa: CASSLASGVVLQQYF